The 6 T cell receptor beta chains reported below all come from one sample, sequenced in a study of T cell changes during pregnancy in multiple sclerosis. Sequenced by immunoSEQ multiplex PCR; TCRdb stores in-frame clones only, minus some. The table lists about 47,000 clones, around 90% of them singletons. This specimen was peripheral blood, taken in the first trimester of pregnancy. The receptor source for this set is a female donor with multiple sclerosis, enrolled in a pregnancy study.

V is TRBV6-1 and J is TRBJ1-5; maybe TRBD1 (6 bases). CDR1 and CDR2 (germline): MNHNS, SASEGT. Trimming stripped 1 base from V and 7 bases from J, with 14 bases between. This CDR3 has 15 residues. As DNA, the CDR3 is TGTGCCAGCAGTGAAGAGGGCAGGGGAGGGCAGCCCCAGCATTTT. Amino acid sequence: CASSEEGRGGQPQHF.

The chain joins TRBV25-1 to TRBJ1-2; no firm D call. The CDR3 is 12 residues long. Trimming pared 4 bases from V and 5 bases from J, leaving 8 bases between. The V gene's germline CDR1 is MGHDK and CDR2 SYGVNS. CDR3 protein: CASSASGYGYTF. The CDR3 DNA follows: TGTGCCAGCAGTGCTTCCGGGTATGGCTACACCTTC.

The V and J genes are TRBV6-1 and TRBJ2-3; 8 bases fit TRBD2. The CDR3 sequence is 13 residues long. The ends lost 6 bases at V and 3 bases at J; junction bases unmatched: 2. Germline assignment: CDR1 MNHNS and CDR2 SASEGT. The CDR3 sequence: CASRRGATDTQYF. The CDR3 coding sequence is TGTGCCAGCAGGCGGGGGGCGACAGATACGCAGTATTTT.

This clone was observed a handful of times. The chain has TRBV6-1 and TRBJ2-1, with 11 bases identical to TRBD2. V lost 4 bases, J lost 6 bases, and 5 bases stayed unmatched. The CDR3 loop spans 15 amino acids. Germline assignment: CDR1 MNHNS and CDR2 SASEGT. CDR3 coding DNA: TGTGCCAGCAGTGCACTAGCGGGGGAATTCAATGAGCAGTTCTTC. It yields the protein CASSALAGEFNEQFF.

The V gene is TRBV7-9, the J gene TRBJ2-5; 7 bases fit TRBD2. Unmatched junction bases numbered 7, after V lost 7 bases and J lost 5 bases. Germline CDR1 is SEHNR and CDR2 is FQNEAQ (reference sequence). CDR3 length: 13 amino acids. CDR3 sequence (DNA): TGTGCCAGCATCAAAACGGGGGGTGAGACCCAGTACTTC. As protein: CASIKTGGETQYF.

The rearrangement uses TRBV9 and TRBJ1-2; D is undetermined. From germline, CDR1 is SGDLS and CDR2 YYNGEE. The CDR3 is 15 residues long. V shed 4 bases and J shed 0 bases, with 13 bases lying between them. CDR3 DNA sequence: TGTGCCAGCAGCTTGCTGACGGGGTCTAACTATGGCTACACCTTC. Protein product: CASSLLTGSNYGYTF.